The source of this T cell receptor beta chain is a study of regulatory T cells in long-lasting Graves disease. The wider study: Over 5 years of antithyroid drugs with positive TSH receptor antibodies was taken to mean persistent Graves' disease. General study results and limits: Patients with persistent disease shared 2,900 or so public clonotypes, outpacing the roughly 870 shared by new patients. The study found lower TCR diversity in persistent Graves' patients than in newly diagnosed ones. Peripheral blood alone, not thyroid tissue, underwent study.

This CDR3 contains 14 residues. With 4 bases removed from V and 2 bases from J, the gap between germline ends came to 12 bases. Germline-derived CDR1 and CDR2 are LNHDA and SQIVND (reference sequence). Arm-PCR of CDR3 regions and iRepertoire HTBI primers were the basis on which TCR beta libraries were built. TCRdb passed the multiplex PCR reads through MiXCR, listing each CDR3 protein once. The sample consists of about 400,000 distinct CDR3 sequences, 20% to 25% of them appearing once. This clonotype has only a few counts. Its antigen remains unidentified. Time point defined: persistent/refractory GD, antithyroid drugs over 5 years with positive TRAb. PBMC-extracted RNA yielded the TCR library.

The specimen was peripheral blood mononuclear cells (PBMCs), collected when the disease was refractory, from a patient treated with antithyroid drugs. The clonotype comes from a female donor with Graves disease. The chain joins TRBV19 to TRBJ2-7, with D possibly matching TRBD2 (6 bases). As DNA, the CDR3 is TGTGCCAGTAGTAAGGGTAGCGGAACCTACGAGCAGTACTTC. Translation: CASSKGSGTYEQYF.